This passage covers 4 T cell receptor beta chains from one sample sequenced in a study of Ad26.COV2.S vaccination and SARS-CoV-2 variants. Regarding treatment: roughly 18 received Ad26.COV2.S at low or high dose, single or two shots; about 5 received placebo; per-sample allocation not given. All samples were drawn on day 63, counting from the first vaccine or placebo injection. Sequencing was performed with immunoSEQ multiplex PCR; in TCRdb, only in-frame clones are kept and a portion is missing. This table has about 350,000 clones, more than 85% appearing once. The sample consisted of peripheral blood, taken in a trial of Ad26.COV2.S vaccine versus placebo. The receptors originated from a person between 18 and 65 years old who received the Ad26.COV2.S COVID-19 vaccine or a placebo.

The chain uses TRBV5-1 and TRBJ2-3; D possibly corresponds to TRBD1 (5 bases). This CDR3 contains 14 residues. The germline V gene has CDR1 SGHRS and CDR2 YFSETQ. V was clipped by 3 bases and J by 3 bases, with 11 bases between them. The CDR3 nucleotides read TGCGCCAGCAGCTCAGGGATAGGGACAGATACGCAGTATTTT. It specifies CASSSGIGTDTQYF. Full variable domain (remainder filled in from reference TRBV5-1 and TRBJ2-3): KAGVTQTPRYLIKTRGQQVTLSCSPISGHRSVSWYQQTPGQGLQFLFEYFSETQRNKGNFPGRFSGRQFSNSRSEMNVSTLELGDSALYLCASSSGIGTDTQYFGPGTRLTVL.

This clone was seen a handful of times. The chain has TRBV30 and TRBJ2-1, with 10 bases matching TRBD2. Germline CDR1 reads GTSNPN; CDR2 reads SVGIG (reference sequence). With 2 bases clipped from V and 7 bases from J, the junction kept 5 bases outside the gene matches. The CDR3 sequence is 14 residues long. CDR3 region: CAWSSPSGSNEQFF. The CDR3 nucleotides read TGTGCCTGGAGTAGCCCTAGCGGGAGTAATGAGCAGTTCTTC.

This chain joins TRBV24-1 and TRBJ2-7, with D maybe TRBD1 (6 bases). Germline-derived CDR1 and CDR2 are KGHDR and SFDVKD. V lost 1 base and J 2 bases, leaving 17 bases between the germline ends. The CDR3 runs to 17 residues. DNA for the CDR3: TGTGCCACCAGTGATTTCAGCTACCGGGACACTGCCTACGAGCAGTACTTC. Translating it yields CATSDFSYRDTAYEQYF.

The CDR3 sequence: CASSIGSGSKQFF. Here the CDR3 DNA reads TGTGCCAGTAGTATAGGGAGCGGGAGTAAGCAGTTCTTC. The gene calls are TRBV19 and TRBJ2-1; 8 bases fit TRBD2. V gave up 1 base and J gave up 11 bases; unmatched junction bases: 4. The CDR3 is 13 residues long. Germline V CDR1 and CDR2: LNHDA, SQIVND (reference sequence).